The rows below give T cell receptor beta chains drawn from one sample of a study of response to subunit inactivated influenza vaccine. TCRdb re-analysed the RT-PCR reads in MiXCR, keeping a single row per CDR3 protein. The sample consists of around 710,000 distinct CDR3 sequences, approximately 13% of them appearing once. The sample in question was PBMCs from blood, obtained approximately 15 days before vaccination. The receptors stem from a middle-aged man who received an inactivated influenza vaccine. Both conserved end residues are part of each CDR3. Fields, in order: D gene, V gene, clone size, J gene, CDR3 protein, CDR3 DNA. D genes are given only for firm matches. Rows give clone size only sometimes, using once, few, many, or a class for an expanded clone.

>-|TRBV28|-|TRBJ1-5
CASKKKVSGTSNQPQHF
TGTGCCAGCAAAAAAAAGGTATCAGGGACGAGCAATCAGCCCCAGCATTTT
>-|TRBV7-6|few|TRBJ2-6
CASSPRDRANVLTF
TGTGCCAGCAGCCCTCGGGATAGGGCCAACGTCCTGACTTTC
>-|TRBV7-8|-|TRBJ2-1
CASSLRAGGLSYNEQFF
TGTGCCAGCAGCTTGCGGGCGGGCGGACTATCCTACAATGAGCAGTTCTTC
>TRBD1|TRBV4-3|-|TRBJ2-6
CASSQGQGALGANVLTF
TGCGCCAGCAGCCAAGGACAGGGGGCGCTAGGGGCCAACGTCCTGACTTTC
>-|TRBV4-3|-|TRBJ2-3
CASSQGAAGTTDTQYF
TGCGCCAGCAGCCAAGGGGCTGCGGGCACGACAGATACGCAGTATTTT
>-|TRBV20-1|-|TRBJ2-5
CSAKSLGDQKETQYF
TGCAGTGCTAAATCCCTAGGGGACCAGAAAGAGACCCAGTACTTC
>-|TRBV20-1|few|TRBJ2-3
CSARGPRGSGITDTQYF
TGCAGTGCTAGAGGTCCGAGGGGGAGCGGTATCACAGATACGCAGTATTTT
>TRBD2|TRBV7-2|few|TRBJ2-7
CASSGGTSGSYEQYF
TGTGCCAGCAGCGGGGGGACTAGCGGGAGTTACGAGCAGTACTTC
>-|TRBV5-1|many|TRBJ2-7
CASSLDSRDEYF
TGCGCCAGCAGCTTGGACTCACGGGACGAGTACTTC
>TRBD1|TRBV2|few|TRBJ1-1
CASSQQGTFVVTEAFF
TGTGCCAGCAGTCAACAGGGGACCTTCGTGGTCACTGAAGCTTTCTTT
>TRBD2|TRBV7-8|many|TRBJ2-3
CASTPPWREGLATQYF
TGTGCCAGCACCCCCCCCTGGCGGGAGGGCCTCGCTACGCAGTATTTT
>-|TRBV6-1|few|TRBJ1-3
CASSQGHSGNTIYF
TGTGCCAGCTCTCAGGGACACTCTGGAAACACCATATATTTT
>-|TRBV15|few|TRBJ2-2
CATSRVVSGNGELFF
TGTGCCACCAGCAGAGTCGTCTCAGGGAACGGGGAGCTGTTTTTT
>-|TRBV6-2/TRBV6-3|-|TRBJ2-3
CASRGVGGRTDTQYF
TGTGCCAGCAGAGGCGTTGGGGGACGCACAGATACGCAGTATTTT
>TRBD2|TRBV6-2/TRBV6-3|many|TRBJ2-1
CASSDLGGSYNEQFF
TGTGCCAGCAGTGACCTCGGGGGGTCCTACAATGAGCAGTTCTTC
>-|TRBV4-2|few|TRBJ1-2
CASSPGRTFFGGYTF
TGTGCCAGCAGCCCCGGACGTACTTTTTTTGGAGGCTACACCTTC